The 7 T cell receptor beta chains in this list originate from one sample, sequenced in a study of identifying expanded T cells in peripheral blood. Sequencing used immunoSEQ multiplex PCR; TCRdb keeps in-frame clones, though not all of them. The sample includes some 130,000 clones, 80% to 90% of them seen just once. The sequencing sample was made of blood. These receptors were collected from a person aged 18 to 75 in good health.

The chain employs TRBV5-1 and TRBJ2-2, with D unresolved. Between the trimmed V and J ends, which lost 0 bases and 3 bases, there was a span of 12 bases. The V gene's germline CDR1 is SGHRS and CDR2 YFSETQ. The CDR3 is 16 amino acids. The CDR3 sequence is CASSLVGPKYTGELFF. In nucleotides, the CDR3 is TGCGCCAGCAGCTTGGTAGGGCCCAAATACACCGGGGAGCTGTTTTTT.

The chain is built from TRBV2 and TRBJ1-6; D is ambiguous. Germline lookup yields CDR1 SNHLY and CDR2 FYNNEI. V was cut by 10 bases and J by 0 bases, with 7 bases left in between. There are 13 residues in the CDR3. CDR3 DNA sequence: TGTGCCACCAAGAGCTCCTATAATTCACCCCTCCACTTT. Its protein is CATKSSYNSPLHF.

V and J are TRBV18 and TRBJ2-3; no reliable D call. CDR1 KGHSH and CDR2 LQKENI come from the germline V gene. The CDR3 is made up of 14 amino acids. V lost 4 bases, J lost 4 bases, and 12 bases lay in between. The CDR3 DNA reads as TGTGCCAGCTCACGCGGACCTCCTCCAGATACGCAGTATTTT. It specifies CASSRGPPPDTQYF.

The J gene is TRBJ2-7, the V gene TRBV2; either TRBD1 or TRBD2 may supply D (5 bases each). Germline V gives CDR1 SNHLY, CDR2 FYNNEI. Trimming removed 7 bases at V and 1 base at J, with 14 bases between. This CDR3 has 14 residues. The DNA of the CDR3 is TGTGCCAGCAATGAGAGGGGCTTGTCCTACGAGCAGTACTTC. Its protein is CASNERGLSYEQYF.

This clone was seen only once. The chain has TRBV14 and TRBJ2-3, with D uncertain. The CDR3 sequence is 12 residues long. Trimming cost V 8 bases and J 6 bases, with 12 bases left between them. Germline CDR1 SGHDN, CDR2 FVKESK. CDR3 nucleotide sequence: TGTGCCAGCCGAGGACCCGGCGATACGCAGTATTTT. Encoded protein: CASRGPGDTQYF.

This clone was seen only once. This chain links TRBV7-6 with TRBJ2-1, with D perhaps TRBD1 (6 bases). V lost 1 base to trimming and J lost 8 bases, with 21 bases between them. Germline V CDR1 and CDR2: SGHVS, FNYEAQ. The CDR3 has 17 amino acids. The CDR3 loop is CASSLEADRKPADEQFF. Here the CDR3 DNA reads TGTGCCAGCAGCTTAGAGGCCGACAGGAAGCCGGCGGATGAGCAGTTCTTC. Full variable domain (outside the CDR3, taken from reference TRBV7-6 and TRBJ2-1): GAGVSQSPRYKVTKRGQDVALRCDPISGHVSLYWYRQALGQGPEFLTYFNYEAQQDKSGLPNDRFSAERPEGSISTLTIQRTEQRDSAMYRCASSLEADRKPADEQFFGPGTRLTVL.

The chain carries TRBV6-6 and TRBJ1-2, with 8 bases aligning to TRBD1. Looked up from germline, CDR1 is MNHNY and CDR2 is SVGAGI (reference sequence). J gave up 4 bases and V 6 bases, and 4 bases lay outside the gene matches. This CDR3 is 13 amino acids long. CDR3 sequence: CASRQDRGYGYTF. The CDR3 bases are TGTGCCAGCAGGCAAGACAGGGGCTATGGCTACACCTTC.